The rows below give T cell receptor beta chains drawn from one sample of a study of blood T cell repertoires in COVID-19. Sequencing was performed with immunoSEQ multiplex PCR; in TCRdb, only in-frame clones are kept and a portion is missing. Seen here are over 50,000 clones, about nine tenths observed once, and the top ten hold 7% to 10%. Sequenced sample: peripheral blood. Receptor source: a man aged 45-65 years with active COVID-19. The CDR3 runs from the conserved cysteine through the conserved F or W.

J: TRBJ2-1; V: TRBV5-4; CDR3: CASSPTTSEGEQFF
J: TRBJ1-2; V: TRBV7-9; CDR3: CASSLGAGREFYGYTF
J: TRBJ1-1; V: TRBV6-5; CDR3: CASSPGGWMNTEAFF
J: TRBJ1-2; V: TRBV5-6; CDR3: CASSLRGGNGYGYTF
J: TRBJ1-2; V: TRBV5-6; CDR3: CASSFRQTNYGYTF
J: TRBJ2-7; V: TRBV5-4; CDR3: CASRSPGQGTNEQYF
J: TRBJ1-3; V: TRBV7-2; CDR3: CASSPLKHSGNTIYF
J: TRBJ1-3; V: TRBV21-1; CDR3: CASSKARGSTLVTIYF
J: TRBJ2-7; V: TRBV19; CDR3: CASKATGSSYEQYF
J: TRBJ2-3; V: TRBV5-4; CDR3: CASRSGSSGGRGDTQYF
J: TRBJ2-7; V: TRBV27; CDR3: CASSSTGSGHRSYEQYF
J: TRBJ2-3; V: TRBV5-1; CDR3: CASSLGTSELVDTQYF
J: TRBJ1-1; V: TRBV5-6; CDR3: CASSLRQGAGANTEAFF
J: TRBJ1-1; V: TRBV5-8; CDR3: CASSRASGSEAFF
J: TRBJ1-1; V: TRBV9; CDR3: CASRGQGGTEAFF
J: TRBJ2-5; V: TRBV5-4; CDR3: CASSRTSGAGETQYF
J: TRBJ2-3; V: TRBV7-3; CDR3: CASSLAVTHTDTQYF
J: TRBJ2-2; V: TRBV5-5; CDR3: CASSLTTGSHTGELFF
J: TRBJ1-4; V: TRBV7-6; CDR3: CASSLGQAAKLLF
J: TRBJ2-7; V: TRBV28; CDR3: CASSSPGQLSEQYF
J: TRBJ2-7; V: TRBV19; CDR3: CASSMDRVGYEQYF
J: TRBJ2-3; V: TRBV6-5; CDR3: CASSYSGGDDTQYF
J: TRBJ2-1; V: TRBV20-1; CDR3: CSASIGSGRFNEQFF
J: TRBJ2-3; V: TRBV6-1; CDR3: CASSEAIWGQGGDTQYF
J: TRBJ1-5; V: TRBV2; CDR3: CASKQEEGQPQHF
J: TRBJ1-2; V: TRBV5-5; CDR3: CASSFRPDYGYTF
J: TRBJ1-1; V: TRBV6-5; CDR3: CASSYINRGRTEAFF
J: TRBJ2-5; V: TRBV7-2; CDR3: CASSLGTRQETQYF
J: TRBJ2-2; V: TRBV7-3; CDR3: CASSSGVPGELFF